This T cell receptor (beta chain) was recovered during a study of cytomegalovirus exposure and HLA in healthy donors. Vbeta (60) and Jbeta (13) primers were used in the PCR. The table came from immunoSEQ multiplex PCR; TCRdb's copy has only in-frame clones and leaves some out. The repertoire has fewer than 140,000 clones, roughly 70% of them found once; the top ten carry roughly 3%. CDR1 and CDR2 from the germline V gene are SGHTA and FQGTGA. V was clipped by 2 bases and J by 3 bases, with 10 bases between them. This CDR3 comprises 14 residues. This clone was seen a single time. Its antigen is unknown. Study-wide results and limits: The majority of TCR sequences were rare, yet some public TCRs appeared in many donors. Cytomegalovirus association was assigned to approximately 160 TCR beta chains.

This clonotype originated in a male donor in good health and CMV-seropositive. Sequencing was carried out using PBMCs. This chain links TRBV7-3 with TRBJ1-1; D perhaps matches TRBD1 (6 bases). The CDR3 is CASSLEAGDTEAFF. In DNA, the CDR3 is TGTGCCAGCAGCTTAGAGGCAGGGGACACTGAAGCTTTCTTT. Supplemented by reference TRBV7-3 and TRBJ1-1, the full variable domain reads GAGVSQTPSNKVTEKGKYVELRCDPISGHTALYWYRQSLGQGPEFLIYFQGTGAADDSGLPNDRFFAVRPEGSVSTLKIQRTERGDSAVYLCASSLEAGDTEAFFGQGTRLTVV.